The rows below give T cell receptor beta chains drawn from one sample of a study of shared clonotypes between healthy human individuals. Clones were read by immunoSEQ multiplex PCR, and TCRdb kept only the in-frame ones, dropping some. Among approximately 2,000,000 clones listed, just under 95% were seen once. The sample consisted of naive CD8+ T cells from PBMCs. The receptors were gathered from a man aged 18 to 29 in good health. Some clones in this sample may be carry-over from other donors' samples. Both conserved end residues are part of each CDR3. D genes are given only for firm matches. The size of a clone is reported for some rows only, either as once, few or many, or as a class for expanded clones.

TRBJ2-7 TRBV11-2 - 13 - CASSLEIAYEQYF TGTGCCAGCAGCTTGGAGATCGCCTACGAGCAGTACTTC
TRBJ2-1 TRBV7-9 TRBD1 14 - CASSVGGANNEQFF TGTGCCAGCAGCGTAGGGGGCGCGAACAATGAGCAGTTCTTC
TRBJ2-7 TRBV4-1 - 15 - CASSQEAQGQYEQYF TGCGCCAGCAGCCAAGAGGCCCAGGGCCAATACGAGCAGTACTTC
TRBJ2-7 TRBV7-9 TRBD1 15 - CASSPRDRGSDEQYF TGTGCCAGCAGCCCCCGGGACAGGGGTTCTGACGAGCAGTACTTC
TRBJ2-2 TRBV4-1 - 14 once CASSPLQGTGELFF TGCGCCAGCAGCCCCCTTCAAGGCACCGGGGAGCTGTTTTTT
TRBJ2-5 TRBV7-9 - 9 few CASSQGADF TGTGCCAGCAGCCAAGGGGCGGACTTC
TRBJ2-3 TRBV19 - 15 - CASSSRDSGADTQYF TGTGCCAGTAGCTCCCGGGACTCGGGTGCGGATACGCAGTATTTT
TRBJ2-7 TRBV18 - 17 - CASSRRGGTMSSYEQYF TGTGCCAGCTCACGTCGAGGGGGTACAATGAGCTCCTACGAGCAGTACTTC
TRBJ2-7 TRBV27 TRBD2 17 - CASSLISSGNPLYEQYF TGTGCCAGCAGTTTAATATCTAGCGGGAACCCCCTCTACGAGCAGTACTTC
TRBJ1-1 TRBV27 - 15 - CASSMIMGKGTEAFF TGTGCCAGCAGTATGATTATGGGGAAGGGCACTGAAGCTTTCTTT
TRBJ2-7 TRBV27 - 14 - CASSSWDGPYEQYF TGTGCCAGCAGTTCCTGGGACGGCCCGTACGAGCAGTACTTC
TRBJ2-1 TRBV28 TRBD2 14 - CASSFEGTNNEQFF TGTGCCAGCAGTTTCGAGGGGACTAACAATGAGCAGTTCTTC
TRBJ2-1 TRBV5-1 - 12 - CASSTYYNEQFF TGCGCCAGCAGCACATACTACAATGAGCAGTTCTTC
TRBJ2-3 TRBV28 TRBD1 14 - CASSYQQGRDTQYF TGTGCCAGCAGTTACCAACAGGGGAGAGATACGCAGTATTTT
TRBJ2-2 TRBV27 TRBD2 16 once CASSSPGLAITGELFF TGTGCCAGCAGCTCGCCGGGACTAGCGATTACCGGGGAGCTGTTTTTT
TRBJ2-7 TRBV7-9 TRBD1 15 - CASSSPTDRAGEQYF TGTGCCAGCAGCTCTCCCACGGACAGGGCTGGCGAGCAGTACTTC
TRBJ2-1 TRBV7-9 TRBD1 15 - CASSSTGAQHNEQFF TGTGCCAGCAGCTCGACAGGGGCACAACACAATGAGCAGTTCTTC
TRBJ1-2 TRBV7-9 - 12 - CASRRAPDGYTF TGTGCCAGCAGGAGGGCACCGGATGGCTACACCTTC
TRBJ2-7 TRBV5-4 - 15 - CASSLDRDGASKQYF TGTGCCAGCAGCTTGGACCGGGACGGGGCTTCGAAGCAGTACTTC
TRBJ1-4 TRBV4-3 - 14 - CASATGATNEKLFF TGCGCCAGCGCTACAGGTGCAACTAATGAAAAACTGTTTTTT
TRBJ1-3 TRBV7-3 - 14 - CASSLAGTGNTIYF TGTGCCAGCAGCCTCGCCGGGACTGGAAACACCATATATTTT
TRBJ1-1 TRBV6-5 TRBD1 16 - CASSYTGQGLNTEAFF TGTGCCAGCAGTTACACAGGACAGGGCTTGAACACTGAAGCTTTCTTT
TRBJ1-4 TRBV7-9 TRBD1 17 - CASSARTGVLANEKLFF TGTGCCAGCAGCGCCCGGACAGGGGTGCTGGCTAATGAAAAACTGTTTTTT
TRBJ1-1 TRBV7-9 TRBD1 17 - CASSLVRDRLMNTEAFF TGTGCCAGCAGCTTAGTTAGGGACAGGCTTATGAACACTGAAGCTTTCTTT
TRBJ2-1 TRBV9 TRBD2 15 - CASSVVGLANNEQFF TGTGCCAGCAGCGTAGTGGGACTAGCTAATAATGAGCAGTTCTTC